There are a few counts of the clone carrying this T cell receptor beta chain. Its cognate antigen is unknown. Looked up from germline, CDR1 is MNHEY and CDR2 is SMNVEV (reference sequence). This CDR3 has 15 amino acids. V dropped 7 bases and J dropped 1 base, with 16 bases sitting between them. The sample belongs to a study of blood T cells in healthy people across ages. On the study more broadly: For every two T cells, template switching captured about one barcoded beta molecule.

Broader study findings: Significant beta diversity loss was already apparent by age around 40, declining roughly linearly.

Together with a sample-barcoded 5' primer, a J-beta primer mix was included in a second PCR lasting roughly 6 to 12 cycles. Every sample gave at least 2.5 million paired-end reads containing CDR3. TCRdb passed the 5' RACE reads through MiXCR, listing each CDR3 protein once. The repertoire holds 1,100,000 or so distinct CDR3 sequences, with over 35% as singletons. Sequenced: blood. The origin of this receptor is a woman aged 60-75 years in good health. The gene calls are TRBV27 and TRBJ2-5; D may be TRBD1 or TRBD2 (5 bases each). The chain's CDR3 is CASNPQRGPQETQYF. The DNA of the CDR3 is TGTGCCAGCAACCCACAAAGGGGACCCCAAGAGACCCAGTACTTC.